This TCR beta chain was captured by sequencing in a study of shared clonotypes between healthy human individuals. Several immunoSEQ 96-well plates shared each subset's DNA, each plate a replicate. Per the authors' pipeline: Filtering differed, since immunoSEQ gave only junction sequences and no quality scores. The table came from immunoSEQ multiplex PCR; TCRdb's copy has only in-frame clones and leaves some out. The DNA gave D and trimming, while V, J and clone size come from that table. This sample has about 470,000 clones; around 79% occur once, and the top ten carry 13%. This clone was counted between two and nine times. Its antigen remains unidentified. V was pared by 7 bases and J by 2 bases, with 4 bases of the junction left unmatched. In germline, CDR1 is SQVTM, CDR2 ANQGSEA. The CDR3 spans 12 residues. Broader study findings: A limitation of the genetic and exposure-history diversity represented arose from few donors. An effect of sequencing depth on clonotype sharing among donors was expected.

J is TRBJ1-1 and V is TRBV29-1; 7 bases agree with TRBD1. Sequenced sample: PBMCs. The TCR was taken from a woman aged 40 to 50 in good health. Some clones in this sample may be carry-over from other donors' samples. CDR3 DNA sequence: TGCAGCGGACGACAGGGAAACACTGAAGCTTTCTTT. It specifies CSGRQGNTEAFF.